What follows is one TCR beta chain and its context. This sample is drawn from a study of blood T cell repertoires in COVID-19. Libraries were prepared by immunoSEQ multiplex PCR; TCRdb keeps only in-frame clonotypes and omits some of them. The repertoire holds 200,000 or so clones, with roughly four fifths as singletons. The CDR3 contains 20 residues. V shed 0 bases, J shed 0 bases, and the junction held 8 bases outside the gene matches. Germline V lookup: CDR1 SGHAT, CDR2 FQNNGV. Material: peripheral blood. The rearrangement uses TRBV11-2 and TRBJ2-1; 13 nucleotides line up with TRBD2. The sequence came from an elderly woman with COVID-19, enrolled during active disease. The CDR3 protein is CASSLERGLAGAHSYNEQFF. CDR3 DNA sequence: TGTGCCAGCAGCTTAGAGCGCGGACTAGCGGGGGCCCACTCCTACAATGAGCAGTTCTTC.